This TCR beta chain was observed in a study of T cells after yellow fever vaccination. V shed 2 bases and J 6 bases; nucleotides not matched to a gene: 10. Germline V gene sequence: CDR1 SGHRS, CDR2 YFSETQ. The CDR3 extends over 16 amino acids. There are many counts of this clonotype. TCRdb ran MiXCR on the 5' RACE reads and lists one entry per CDR3 protein. Among 100,000 to 150,000 distinct CDR3 sequences listed, more than 6% were seen once. The sequencing here drew on CD4+ T cells sorted from PBMCs, taken more than 8 days after the first yellow fever vaccination. This clonotype was sampled from a man aged 18-30 years who received the YFV17D yellow fever vaccine. The genes are TRBV5-1 and TRBJ1-2, with 10 bases lining up with TRBD1. The CDR3 coding sequence is TGCGCCAGCAGCTTTCCGGGACAGGGGCGGGGAGATGGCTACACCTTC. It codes for CASSFPGQGRGDGYTF.